This T cell receptor beta chain stems from a study of T cells in localized non-small cell lung cancer. Findings of the study overall: The study linked higher blood T cell density to longer overall survival.

Data came from immunoSEQ multiplex PCR; TCRdb stores just in-frame clones and leaves some out. The table lists roughly 18,000 clones, about four fifths of them singletons, with approximately 24% in the top ten. As regards this clone: Its antigen is undetermined.

The receptor was derived from a female donor at least 60 years old with stage I lung adenocarcinoma. The sample in question was peripheral blood, obtained before any cancer treatment.

The DNA of the CDR3 is TGTGCCAGTAGTTCGACAGGGGGGAGAGAGACCCAGTACTTC. It encodes CASSSTGGRETQYF. The rearrangement links TRBV19 to TRBJ2-5, with 9 positions matching TRBD1. Germline CDR1 LNHDA, CDR2 SQIVND (reference sequence). The CDR3 length is 14 residues. J gave up 4 bases and V 5 bases, and 5 bases lay outside the gene matches. Full variable domain (remainder filled in from reference TRBV19 and TRBJ2-5): DGGITQSPKYLFRKEGQNVTLSCEQNLNHDAMYWYRQDPGQGLRLIYYSQIVNDFQKGDIAEGYSVSREKKESFPLTVTSAQKNPTAFYLCASSSTGGRETQYFGPGTRLLVL.